The next 25 T cell receptor beta chains were all read from a single sample in a study of control samples from healthy donors and cancer patients. Sequencing used immunoSEQ multiplex PCR; TCRdb keeps in-frame clones, though not all of them. The sample consists of 150,000 to 200,000 clones, roughly 95% of them appearing once. The sample comprised blood. These receptors were collected from a woman aged 30 to 39 in good health.

This rearrangement joins TRBV18 to TRBJ2-1; D may be TRBD1 (5 bases). The CDR3 runs to 14 residues. CDR1 and CDR2 from the germline V gene are KGHSH and LQKENI. V was pared by 4 bases and J by 6 bases, with 13 bases between. DNA for the CDR3: TGTGCCAGCTCACTAACAGGTCAGGTCAATGAGCAGTTCTTC. Translation gives CASSLTGQVNEQFF.

The chain couples TRBV23-1 to TRBJ1-1; D might be TRBD1 (5 bases). TRBV23-1 is an ORF, with its function uncertain. CDR3 length equals 16 residues. The V end lost 5 bases, the J end lost 4 bases, and 20 bases lay between the germline ends. The CDR3, as DNA: TGCGCCAGCAGTTCGGGAGGGGTAGCCCACTTCACTGAAGCTTTCTTT. This codes for CASSSGGVAHFTEAFF.

The chain employs TRBV6-5 and TRBJ1-2, with unresolved D. V lost 7 bases to trimming and J lost 0 bases, with 12 bases between them. Germline CDR1 MNHEY, CDR2 SVGAGI. The CDR3 contains 14 residues. The CDR3 loop reads CASTAALTNYGYTF. The CDR3 bases are TGTGCCAGCACCGCAGCCTTGACTAACTATGGCTACACCTTC.

The CDR3 region has the DNA TGTGCCAGCAGCCCCGCAAATACGCAGTATTTT. Translated, it gives CASSPANTQYF. The rearrangement uses TRBV7-9 and TRBJ2-3; D not resolved. V gave up 5 bases and J gave up 7 bases, with 7 bases separating them. This CDR3 has 11 amino acids. Germline V CDR1 and CDR2: SEHNR, FQNEAQ (reference sequence).

V gene TRBV28 combines with J gene TRBJ1-5, with TRBD1 identical over 7 bases. V trimming: 3 bases; J trimming: 4 bases; junction bases outside the gene matches: 15. The CDR3 has 18 residues. CDR1 MDHEN and CDR2 SYDVKM come from the germline V gene. CDR3 coding DNA: TGTGCCAGCAGTTTGTCGTTTAGGAGGGGGCGGTTGAATCAGCCCCAGCATTTT. Translated, it gives CASSLSFRRGRLNQPQHF.

The V gene is TRBV7-9, the J gene TRBJ2-7; unclear D gene. CDR1 is SEHNR and CDR2 is FQNEAQ in the germline V gene (reference sequence). The ends were cut back, 5 bases at V and 0 bases at J, with 17 bases in the middle. The CDR3 extends over 16 amino acids. CDR3 nucleotides: TGTGCCAGCAGCCCCTCGGATCAGGACCCCTCCTACGAGCAGTACTTC. Its translation is CASSPSDQDPSYEQYF.

In DNA, the CDR3 is TGTGCCAGCAGTTTATTACAGTTAGAGACCCCAGAGAGTGAGCAGTTCTTC. Amino acid sequence: CASSLLQLETPESEQFF. This sequence joins TRBV27 and TRBJ2-1; D ambiguous. Germline V gives CDR1 MNHEY, CDR2 SMNVEV (reference sequence). The germline V and J ends were trimmed by 1 base and 9 bases, with 22 bases remaining between them. The CDR3 consists of 17 residues.

The rearrangement uses TRBV10-3 and TRBJ2-3, with D unclear. Germline loops: CDR1 ENHRY, CDR2 SYGVKD. The CDR3 runs to 13 residues. Trimming removed 10 bases from V and 1 base from J, with 12 bases in between. The CDR3 region has the DNA TGTGCCACCTCATCGGGCGGCACAGATACGCAGTATTTT. It specifies CATSSGGTDTQYF.

The chain joins TRBV19 to TRBJ1-5; 9 bases map to TRBD1. This CDR3 contains 17 residues. The V gene's germline CDR1 is LNHDA and CDR2 SQIVND (reference sequence). Trimming took 7 bases from V and 4 from J; bases not matched to a gene: 14. The CDR3 nucleotides are TGTGCCAGTACCCCCGAACCCGGACAGGGGCGGAATCAGCCCCAGCATTTT. Translated: CASTPEPGQGRNQPQHF.

The chain has TRBV6-4 and TRBJ1-1; D uncertain. The V gene's germline CDR1 is MRHNA and CDR2 SNTAGT. The CDR3 covers 13 residues. Trimming left V 10 bases short and J 0 bases short, with 12 bases between. CDR3 sequence reads: CATSREMNTEAFF. CDR3 in DNA: TGTGCCACCTCGCGCGAGATGAACACTGAAGCTTTCTTT.

The V gene is TRBV11-2, the J gene TRBJ1-6; the D is unclear. Germline V CDR1 and CDR2: SGHAT, FQNNGV. CDR3 size: 16 residues. The ends were cut back, 1 base at V and 0 bases at J, with 7 bases in the middle. The CDR3 bases are TGTGCCAGCAGCTTAGCCGGAAGCTCCTATAATTCACCCCTCCACTTT. Translating it yields CASSLAGSSYNSPLHF.

For the CDR3, the DNA is TGCAGCGTTCAGACAGGGACGAACACCGGGGAGCTGTTTTTT. It yields the protein CSVQTGTNTGELFF. This rearrangement joins TRBV29-1 to TRBJ2-2; TRBD1 aligns across 7 bases. The germline CDR1 and CDR2 sequences are SQVTM and ANQGSEA. The CDR3 has 14 amino acids. Germline trimming cut 5 bases from V and 0 bases from J; bases unmatched to any gene: 3.

The rearrangement joins TRBV30 to TRBJ1-4; D is unresolved. Per germline, CDR1 GTSNPN and CDR2 SVGIG (reference sequence). This CDR3 contains 12 residues. V was pared by 1 base and J by 8 bases, with 8 bases between. CDR3: CAWSAGGEKLFF. The CDR3, as DNA: TGTGCCTGGAGTGCCGGAGGCGAAAAACTGTTTTTT.

This chain joins TRBV18 and TRBJ2-5; TRBD2 might be the D (7 bases). Per the germline V gene, CDR1 is KGHSH and CDR2 is LQKENI. V was clipped by 0 bases and J by 5 bases, with 13 bases between them. CDR3 size: 15 residues. The CDR3, as DNA: TGTGCCAGCTCACCACCCGGCGGGGGCGGGGAGACCCAGTACTTC. Encoded protein: CASSPPGGGGETQYF.

The chain recombines TRBV6-5 with TRBJ1-6; TRBD1 aligns across 9 bases. CDR3 length: 15 residues. The J segment lost 8 bases and the V segment lost 2 bases, leaving 4 bases of the junction unmatched. Germline CDR1 MNHEY, CDR2 SVGAGI. CDR3 protein: CASSYLQGAYSPLHF. The CDR3 DNA is TGTGCCAGCAGTTACCTACAGGGGGCATATTCACCCCTCCACTTT.

The rearrangement uses TRBV3-1 (or the pseudogene TRBV3-2) and TRBJ2-2; D is unresolved. Per the germline V gene, CDR1 is LGHDT and CDR2 is YNNKEL (reference sequence). This CDR3 contains 15 residues. V lost 8 bases and J lost 0, with 13 bases in between. The CDR3 nucleotides are TGTGCCAGCGGCCCCTGGCCATCGAACACCGGGGAGCTGTTTTTT. The encoded protein is CASGPWPSNTGELFF.

The CDR3 loop reads CASIRGRDSNQPQHF. CDR3 bases: TGTGCCAGCATTCGGGGCAGAGACAGCAATCAGCCCCAGCATTTT. This rearrangement joins TRBV2 to TRBJ1-5; TRBD1 might be the D (5 bases). Trimming stripped 7 bases from V and 1 base from J, with 14 bases between. CDR1 SNHLY and CDR2 FYNNEI come from the germline V gene. There are 15 residues in the CDR3.

The V call is TRBV19, the J call TRBJ2-1, with 7 bases fitting TRBD2. The CDR3 extends over 14 amino acids. Germline assignment: CDR1 LNHDA and CDR2 SQIVND (reference sequence). With V trimmed by 3 bases and J by 11 bases, 10 bases remained unmatched. The CDR3 is CASSILSRREQQFF. In nucleotides, the CDR3 is TGTGCCAGTAGTATCTTGAGTCGGCGGGAGCAGCAGTTCTTC.

CDR3 loop: CASSFDTGRSYNEQFF. In DNA, the CDR3 is TGTGCCAGCAGCTTTGACACGGGGAGAAGCTACAATGAGCAGTTCTTC. The V and J genes are TRBV9 and TRBJ2-1, with D maybe TRBD2 (5 bases). The CDR3 has 16 amino acids. Trimming stripped 4 bases from V and 3 bases from J, with 17 bases between. Looked up from germline, CDR1 is SGDLS and CDR2 is YYNGEE.

The chain's CDR3 is CAISGGVGEKLFF. CDR3 sequence (DNA): TGTGCCATCAGTGGGGGGGTTGGCGAAAAACTGTTTTTT. The chain joins TRBV10-3 to TRBJ1-4, with D possibly matching TRBD1 (5 bases). CDR3 length equals 13 residues. Trimming removed 4 bases from V and 8 bases from J, with 11 bases in between. Germline CDR1 and CDR2: ENHRY and SYGVKD.

CDR3 in amino acids: CASSQGAGGLAGGPEQYF. The DNA of the CDR3 is TGTGCCAGCAGCCAAGGGGCTGGCGGACTAGCGGGAGGCCCCGAGCAGTACTTC. The chain is built from TRBV3-1 (or the pseudogene TRBV3-2) and TRBJ2-7; 14 nucleotides align to TRBD2. The CDR3 is made up of 18 amino acids. The germline gives CDR1 LGHDT, CDR2 YNNKEL (reference sequence). The V segment lost 1 base and the J segment 6 bases; nucleotides outside the gene matches: 11.

This chain connects TRBV18 to TRBJ1-1; TRBD1 might be the D (6 bases). The germline gives CDR1 KGHSH, CDR2 LQKENI. The CDR3 spans 13 residues. V was clipped by 2 bases and J by 6 bases, with 10 bases between them. CDR3 bases: TGTGCCAGCTCACCAACGGGGGCCGCTGAAGCTTTCTTT. It specifies CASSPTGAAEAFF.

In this sample, this clone turned up a few times. The rearrangement uses TRBV6-1 and TRBJ2-6; D gene unclear. Trimming removed 1 base from V and 0 bases from J, with 7 bases in between. Germline assignment: CDR1 MNHNS and CDR2 SASEGT. The CDR3 contains 16 residues. This CDR3 reads CASSEERGSGANVLTF. Here the CDR3 DNA reads TGTGCCAGCAGTGAAGAACGTGGCTCTGGGGCCAACGTCCTGACTTTC.

The CDR3 loop is CATSDSRTGSYEQYF. DNA of the CDR3: TGTGCCACCAGTGATTCGAGGACAGGGTCCTACGAGCAGTACTTC. The rearrangement joins TRBV24-1 to TRBJ2-7; 8 nucleotides line up with TRBD1. This CDR3 has 15 amino acids. J gave up 1 base and V 2 bases, and 3 bases lay outside the gene matches. Germline CDR1 is KGHDR and CDR2 is SFDVKD.

The rearrangement joins TRBV7-9 to TRBJ1-4; D might be TRBD1 (5 bases). Germline V gene sequence: CDR1 SEHNR, CDR2 FQNEAQ (reference sequence). V lost 5 bases and J lost 4, with 11 bases in between. This CDR3 is built from 14 residues. CDR3 protein: CASSPGTYNEKLFF. Here the CDR3 DNA reads TGTGCCAGCAGCCCCGGGACTTATAATGAAAAACTGTTTTTT. Supplemented by reference TRBV7-9 and TRBJ1-4, the full variable domain reads DTGVSQNPRHKITKRGQNVTFRCDPISEHNRLYWYRQTLGQGPEFLTYFQNEAQLEKSRLLSDRFSAERPKGSFSTLEIQRTEQGDSAMYLCASSPGTYNEKLFFGSGTQLSVL.